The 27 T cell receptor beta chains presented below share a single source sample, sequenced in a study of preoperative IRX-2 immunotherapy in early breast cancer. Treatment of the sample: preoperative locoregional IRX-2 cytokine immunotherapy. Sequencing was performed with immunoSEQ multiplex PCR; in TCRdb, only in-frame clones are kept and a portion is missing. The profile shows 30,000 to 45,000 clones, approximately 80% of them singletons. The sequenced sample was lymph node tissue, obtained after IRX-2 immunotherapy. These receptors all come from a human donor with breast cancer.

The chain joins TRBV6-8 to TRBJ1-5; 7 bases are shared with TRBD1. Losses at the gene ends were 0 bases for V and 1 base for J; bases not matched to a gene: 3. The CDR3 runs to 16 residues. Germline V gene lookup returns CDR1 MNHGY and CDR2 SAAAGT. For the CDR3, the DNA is TGTGCCAGCAGTTACTCTACAGGGGTAAGCAATCAGCCCCAGCATTTT. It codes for CASSYSTGVSNQPQHF.

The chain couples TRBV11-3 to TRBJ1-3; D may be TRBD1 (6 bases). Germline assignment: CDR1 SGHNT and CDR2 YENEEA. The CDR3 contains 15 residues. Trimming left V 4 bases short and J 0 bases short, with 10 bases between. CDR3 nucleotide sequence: TGTGCCAGCAGCTCGGACAGTAGCTCTGGAAACACCATATATTTT. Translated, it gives CASSSDSSSGNTIYF.

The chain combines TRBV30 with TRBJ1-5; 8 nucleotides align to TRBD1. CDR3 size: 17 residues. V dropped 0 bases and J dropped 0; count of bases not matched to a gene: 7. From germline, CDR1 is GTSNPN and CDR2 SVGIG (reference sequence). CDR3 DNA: TGTGCCTGGAGTGTAAACAGGGGGGAATATAGCAATCAGCCCCAGCATTTT. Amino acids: CAWSVNRGEYSNQPQHF.

The CDR3 sequence is CASSFQKRGRYNEQFF. The CDR3 DNA reads TGTGCCAGCAGTTTCCAAAAGCGGGGCCGTTACAATGAGCAGTTCTTC. V usage is TRBV6-8 and J usage is TRBJ2-1; 7 nucleotides agree with TRBD2. The CDR3 covers 16 residues. Germline V gives CDR1 MNHGY, CDR2 SAAAGT. V lost 4 bases and J lost 4; bases outside the gene matches: 10.

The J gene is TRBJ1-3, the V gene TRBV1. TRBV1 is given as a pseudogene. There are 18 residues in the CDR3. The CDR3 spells CASSRSSGNLGSGNTIYF. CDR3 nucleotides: TGCGCCAGCAGCCGCTCGTCGGGAAACCTAGGCTCTGGAAACACCATATATTTT.

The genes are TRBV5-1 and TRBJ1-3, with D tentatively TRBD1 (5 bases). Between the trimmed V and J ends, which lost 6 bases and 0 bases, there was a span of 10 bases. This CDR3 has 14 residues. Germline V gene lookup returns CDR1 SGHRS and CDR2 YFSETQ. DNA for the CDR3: TGCGCCAGCAAACGGGACCCCTCTGGAAACACCATATATTTT. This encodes CASKRDPSGNTIYF. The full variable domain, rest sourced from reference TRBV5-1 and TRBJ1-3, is KAGVTQTPRYLIKTRGQQVTLSCSPISGHRSVSWYQQTPGQGLQFLFEYFSETQRNKGNFPGRFSGRQFSNSRSEMNVSTLELGDSALYLCASKRDPSGNTIYFGEGSWLTVV.

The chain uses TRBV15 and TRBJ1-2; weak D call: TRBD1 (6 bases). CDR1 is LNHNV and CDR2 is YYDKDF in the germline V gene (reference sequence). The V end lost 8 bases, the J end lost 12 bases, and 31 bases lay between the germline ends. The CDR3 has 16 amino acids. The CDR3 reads CATGPRMGGAGLLNTF. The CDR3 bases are TGTGCCACCGGACCGAGAATGGGGGGCGCGGGATTGTTGAACACCTTC.

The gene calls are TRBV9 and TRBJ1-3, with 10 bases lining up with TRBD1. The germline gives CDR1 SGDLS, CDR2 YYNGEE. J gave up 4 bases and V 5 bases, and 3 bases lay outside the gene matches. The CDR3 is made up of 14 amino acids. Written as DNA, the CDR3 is TGTGCCAGCAGAAGACAGGGGGCAGGAAACACCATATATTTT. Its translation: CASRRQGAGNTIYF.

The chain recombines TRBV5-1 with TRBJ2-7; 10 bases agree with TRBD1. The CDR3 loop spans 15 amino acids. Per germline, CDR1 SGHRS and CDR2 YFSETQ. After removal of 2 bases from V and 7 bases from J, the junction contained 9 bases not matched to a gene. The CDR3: CASSFTTGGGKEQYF. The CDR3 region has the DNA TGCGCCAGCAGCTTCACGACAGGGGGCGGAAAAGAGCAGTACTTC.

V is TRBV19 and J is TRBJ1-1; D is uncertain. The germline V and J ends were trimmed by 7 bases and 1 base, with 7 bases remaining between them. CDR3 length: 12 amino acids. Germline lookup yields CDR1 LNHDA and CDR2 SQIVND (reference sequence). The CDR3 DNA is TGTGCCAGTAACCTGGGGAACACTGAAGCTTTCTTT. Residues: CASNLGNTEAFF.

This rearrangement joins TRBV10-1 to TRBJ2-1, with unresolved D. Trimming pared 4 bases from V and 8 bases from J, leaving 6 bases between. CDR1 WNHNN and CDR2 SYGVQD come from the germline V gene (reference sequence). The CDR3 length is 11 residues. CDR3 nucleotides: TGCGCCAGCAGTGCCGCATATGAGCAGTTCTTC. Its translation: CASSAAYEQFF.

CDR3 sequence (DNA): TGTGCCAGCTCACCGCCAGTCAGGGACGGGGGCTACACCTTC. It is translated as CASSPPVRDGGYTF. The chain combines TRBV18 with TRBJ1-2, with a tentative D call TRBD1 (5 bases). The V gene lost 3 bases and the J gene lost 8 bases, with 16 bases spanning the gap. Looked up from germline, CDR1 is KGHSH and CDR2 is LQKENI. This CDR3 has 14 amino acids.

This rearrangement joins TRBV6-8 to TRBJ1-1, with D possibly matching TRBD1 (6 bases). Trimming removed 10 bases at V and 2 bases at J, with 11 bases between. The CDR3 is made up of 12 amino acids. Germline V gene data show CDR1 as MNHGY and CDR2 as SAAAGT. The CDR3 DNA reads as TGTGCCATTAGACAGGCAAACACTGAAGCTTTCTTT. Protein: CAIRQANTEAFF.

For the CDR3, the DNA is TGTGCCAGCTCACCAGACAGGGACATGAACACTGAAGCTTTCTTT. The encoded protein is CASSPDRDMNTEAFF. The chain recombines TRBV18 with TRBJ1-1; 7 bases are shared with TRBD1. CDR1 and CDR2 (germline): KGHSH, LQKENI. The CDR3 extends over 15 amino acids. V trimming: 2 bases; J trimming: 0 bases; junction bases outside the gene matches: 3.

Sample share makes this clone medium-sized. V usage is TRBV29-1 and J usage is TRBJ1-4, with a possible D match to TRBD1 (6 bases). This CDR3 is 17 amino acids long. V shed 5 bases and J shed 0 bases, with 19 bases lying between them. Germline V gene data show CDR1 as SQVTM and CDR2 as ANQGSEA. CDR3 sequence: CSVSGTTRGSTNEKLFF. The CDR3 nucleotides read TGCAGCGTTTCCGGGACAACAAGGGGTTCAACTAATGAAAAACTGTTTTTT.

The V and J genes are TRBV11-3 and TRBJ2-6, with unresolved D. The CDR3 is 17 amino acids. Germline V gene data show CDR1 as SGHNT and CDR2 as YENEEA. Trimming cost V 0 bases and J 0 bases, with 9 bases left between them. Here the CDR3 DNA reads TGTGCCAGCAGCTTAGAAGGCGCTGACTCTGGGGCCAACGTCCTGACTTTC. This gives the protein CASSLEGADSGANVLTF.

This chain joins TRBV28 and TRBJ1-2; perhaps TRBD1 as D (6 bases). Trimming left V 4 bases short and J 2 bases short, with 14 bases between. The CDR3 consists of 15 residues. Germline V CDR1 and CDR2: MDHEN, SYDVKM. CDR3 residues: CASSSPADRNYGYTF. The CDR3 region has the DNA TGTGCCAGCAGTTCGCCCGCCGACAGGAACTATGGCTACACCTTC.

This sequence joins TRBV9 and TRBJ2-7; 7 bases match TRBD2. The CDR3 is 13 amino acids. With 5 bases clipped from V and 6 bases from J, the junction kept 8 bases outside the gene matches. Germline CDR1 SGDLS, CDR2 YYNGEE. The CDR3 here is CASSGLVFGEQYF. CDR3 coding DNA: TGTGCCAGCAGTGGACTAGTTTTCGGCGAGCAGTACTTC.

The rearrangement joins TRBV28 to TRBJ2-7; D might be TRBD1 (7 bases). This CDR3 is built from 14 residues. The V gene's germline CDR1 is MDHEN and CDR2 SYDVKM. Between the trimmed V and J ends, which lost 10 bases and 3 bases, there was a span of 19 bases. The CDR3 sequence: CATRWRGTVYEQYF. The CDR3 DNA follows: TGTGCCACTAGATGGAGGGGGACAGTCTACGAGCAGTACTTC. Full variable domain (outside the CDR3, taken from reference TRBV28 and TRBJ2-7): DVKVTQSSRYLVKRTGEKVFLECVQDMDHENMFWYRQDPGLGLRLIYFSYDVKMKEKGDIPEGYSVSREKKERFSLILESASTNQTSMYLCATRWRGTVYEQYFGPGTRLTVT.

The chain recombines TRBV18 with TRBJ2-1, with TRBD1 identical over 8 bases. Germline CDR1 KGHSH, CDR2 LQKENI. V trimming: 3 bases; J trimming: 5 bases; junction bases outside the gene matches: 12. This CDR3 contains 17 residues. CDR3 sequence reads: CASSPLEDRVVNNEQFF. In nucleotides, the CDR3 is TGTGCCAGCTCACCTCTAGAGGACAGGGTCGTTAACAATGAGCAGTTCTTC.

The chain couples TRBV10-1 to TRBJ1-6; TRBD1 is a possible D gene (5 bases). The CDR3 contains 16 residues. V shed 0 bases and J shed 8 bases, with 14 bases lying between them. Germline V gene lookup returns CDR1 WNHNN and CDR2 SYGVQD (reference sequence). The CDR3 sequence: CASSESKQGSDSPLHF. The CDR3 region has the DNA TGCGCCAGCAGTGAGTCGAAGCAGGGATCGGATTCACCCCTCCACTTT.

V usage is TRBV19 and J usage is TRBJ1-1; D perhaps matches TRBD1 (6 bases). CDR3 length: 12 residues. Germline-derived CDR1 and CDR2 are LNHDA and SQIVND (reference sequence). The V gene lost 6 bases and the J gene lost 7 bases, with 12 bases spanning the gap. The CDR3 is CASRPGAGEAFF. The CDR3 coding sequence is TGTGCCAGTAGGCCAGGGGCAGGTGAAGCTTTCTTT.

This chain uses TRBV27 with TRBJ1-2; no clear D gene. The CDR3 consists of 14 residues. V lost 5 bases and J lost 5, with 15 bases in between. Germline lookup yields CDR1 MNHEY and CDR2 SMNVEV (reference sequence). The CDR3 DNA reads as TGTGCCAGCAGTGAAGGGCGCGTAGGTTATGGCTACACCTTC. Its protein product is CASSEGRVGYGYTF.

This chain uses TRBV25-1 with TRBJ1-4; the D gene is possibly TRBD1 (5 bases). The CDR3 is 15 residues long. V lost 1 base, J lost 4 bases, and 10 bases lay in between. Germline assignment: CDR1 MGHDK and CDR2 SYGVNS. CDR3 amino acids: CASSEWGTGNEKLFF. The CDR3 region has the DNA TGTGCCAGCAGTGAATGGGGCACCGGTAATGAAAAACTGTTTTTT.

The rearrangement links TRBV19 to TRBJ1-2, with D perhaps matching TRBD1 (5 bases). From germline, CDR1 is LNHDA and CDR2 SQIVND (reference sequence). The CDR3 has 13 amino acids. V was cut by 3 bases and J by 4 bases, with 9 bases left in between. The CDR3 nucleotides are TGTGCCAGTAGTATTGGGGGGACCTATGGCTACACCTTC. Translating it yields CASSIGGTYGYTF.

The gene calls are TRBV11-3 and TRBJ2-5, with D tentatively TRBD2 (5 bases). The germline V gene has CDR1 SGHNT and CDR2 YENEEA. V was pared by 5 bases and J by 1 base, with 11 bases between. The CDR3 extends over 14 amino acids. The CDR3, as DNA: TGTGCCAGCAGCCTCGGACTTGCCCAAGAGACCCAGTACTTC. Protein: CASSLGLAQETQYF.

In DNA, the CDR3 is TGTGCCAGCAGCCCCATCATCTCGACGGGAGAGCAGTACTTC. The encoded protein is CASSPIISTGEQYF. The chain couples TRBV7-1 to TRBJ2-7; TRBD2 is a possible D gene (5 bases). TRBV7-1 belongs to the ORF category, with a function that is uncertain. Trimming cost V 5 bases and J 7 bases, with 18 bases left between them. This CDR3 region has 14 residues.